The 26 T cell receptor beta chains below all came from one sample that was sequenced in a study of T cell repertoires in cytomegalovirus infection. TCRdb called the reads again in MiXCR, with one record for every CDR3 protein. Of about 310,000 distinct CDR3 sequences detected, 9.6% appear once; the ten largest clones hold approximately 2.4%. The source material was PBMCs. These receptors originate from a human donor in good health (CMV status not recorded). Some clones in this sample may be carry-over from other donors' samples.

A word on this clonotype: This may come from a read error, since a much larger clone is one base off. The chain employs TRBV20-1 and TRBJ2-1; TRBD2 matches 11 bases. Near its end, the DNA agrees better with TRBJ2-7, so the J call may be wrong. Germline CDR1 and CDR2: DFQATT and SNEGSKA (reference sequence). The length of the CDR3 is 21 residues. The CDR3 loop is CSARDDLAGGISLKARLEQYF. For the CDR3, the DNA is TGCAGTGCTAGAGATGATCTAGCGGGGGGCATCTCATTAAAGGCGAGACTTGAGCAGTACTTC.

This clonotype was seen at least ten times. The chain carries TRBV28 and TRBJ2-1; D tentatively reads TRBD1 or TRBD2 (5 bases each). Germline V gene data show CDR1 as MDHEN and CDR2 as SYDVKM. V was pared by 6 bases and J by 0 bases, with 9 bases between. CDR3 length: 14 amino acids. CDR3 DNA sequence: TGTGCCAGCAGCCGGGACCGCTCCTACAATGAGCAGTTCTTC. Translating it yields CASSRDRSYNEQFF. Looking up the rest from reference TRBV28 and TRBJ2-1 gives the full variable domain: DVKVTQSSRYLVKRTGEKVFLECVQDMDHENMFWYRQDPGLGLRLIYFSYDVKMKEKGDIPEGYSVSREKKERFSLILESASTNQTSMYLCASSRDRSYNEQFFGPGTRLTVL.

This clonotype was seen ten or more times. The chain has TRBV29-1 and TRBJ1-1; D gene ambiguous. Trimming left V 4 bases short and J 5 bases short, with 17 bases between. The CDR3 extends over 14 amino acids. CDR1 is SQVTM and CDR2 is ANQGSEA in the germline V gene. This CDR3 reads CSVAGERVGTEAFF. CDR3 nucleotide sequence: TGCAGCGTTGCCGGAGAAAGGGTGGGAACTGAAGCTTTCTTT.

This clonotype was seen many times. The gene calls are TRBV6-2 or TRBV6-3 and TRBJ2-6; D is unclear. Germline V CDR1 and CDR2: MNHEY, SVGEGT. This CDR3 spans 17 amino acids. V lost 7 bases and J lost 3, with 19 bases in between. The CDR3 nucleotides are TGTGCCAGCACCCGAGGCATGGGGTTTATTGGGGCCAACGTCCTGACTTTC. Translated, it gives CASTRGMGFIGANVLTF.

This clonotype was seen a handful of times. The V and J genes are TRBV2 and TRBJ2-3; TRBD1 might be the D (6 bases). The CDR3 is 13 residues long. Trimming left V 4 bases short and J 5 bases short, with 10 bases between. Looked up from germline, CDR1 is SNHLY and CDR2 is FYNNEI. The CDR3 reads CASSGRGGDTQYF. The CDR3 bases are TGTGCCAGCAGTGGACGAGGGGGAGATACGCAGTATTTT.

This clonotype has a count of ten or more. This sequence joins TRBV13 and TRBJ2-2, with 8 bases identical to TRBD2. CDR3 size: 16 residues. CDR1 is PRHDT and CDR2 is FYEKMQ in the germline V gene (reference sequence). The V and J ends lost 8 bases and 1 base, in that order; junction bases with no gene match: 9. As DNA, the CDR3 is TGTGCCAGCCCGAGGACTAGCTCGGTGAACACCGGGGAGCTGTTTTTT. Its protein product is CASPRTSSVNTGELFF.

This clonotype was counted at least ten times. The chain links TRBV7-6 to TRBJ1-3; a possible D gene is TRBD1 (5 bases). V lost 2 bases and J lost 0, with 8 bases in between. Germline CDR1 reads SGHVS; CDR2 reads FNYEAQ. The CDR3 consists of 15 residues. The CDR3 nucleotides read TGTGCCAGCAGCTTAATGACAGACTCTGGAAACACCATATATTTT. Its translation is CASSLMTDSGNTIYF.

This chain connects TRBV28 to TRBJ1-1; 8 bases fit TRBD1. Germline CDR1 MDHEN, CDR2 SYDVKM. V dropped 7 bases and J dropped 2; count of bases not matched to a gene: 9. The CDR3 covers 15 residues. CDR3 DNA sequence: TGTGCCAGCACCCCGTGGACAGGGAGAAACACTGAAGCTTTCTTT. This encodes CASTPWTGRNTEAFF.

This clonotype was observed a single time. The gene calls are TRBV27 and TRBJ2-2, with D possibly called TRBD1 or TRBD2 (5 bases each). CDR3 size: 16 residues. Germline V gives CDR1 MNHEY, CDR2 SMNVEV (reference sequence). V was pared by 5 bases and J by 5 bases, with 18 bases between. In DNA form, the CDR3 reads TGTGCCAGCAGTATCTACGCCGGGACGCGTACCGGGGAGCTGTTTTTT. It translates to CASSIYAGTRTGELFF.

On this clonotype itself: A read error may be the cause here, since a much bigger clone is one base away. This chain joins TRBV29-1 and TRBJ2-5; 7 bases map to TRBD1. CDR1 and CDR2 from the germline V gene are SQVTM and ANQGSEA. This CDR3 contains 12 residues. V was pared by 8 bases and J by 1 base, with 4 bases of the junction left unmatched. In DNA, the CDR3 is TGCAGCACCGGGACAGCCCAAGAGACCCAGTACTTC. Amino acid sequence: CSTGTAQETQYF.

This clonotype was detected ten times or more. The junction does not match germline at one end; this may be a read error. This chain connects TRBV29-1 to TRBJ2-2; a weak D match, TRBD1 (5 bases). The CDR3 covers 12 residues. CDR1 and CDR2 from the germline V gene are SQVTM and ANQGSEA. CDR3 in DNA: TGCAGCGCTGAAGGGGTCACCGGGGAGCTGTTTTTT. Amino acids: CSAEGVTGELFF.

This clonotype was picked up many times. This chain uses TRBV6-1 with TRBJ2-1; D might be TRBD1 or TRBD2, each matching 5 bases. The germline V and J ends were trimmed by 4 bases and 10 bases, with 14 bases remaining between them. The CDR3 contains 13 residues. Germline V gene sequence: CDR1 MNHNS, CDR2 SASEGT. The CDR3: CASSGGEKGEQFF. CDR3 sequence (DNA): TGTGCCAGCAGTGGAGGGGAAAAGGGGGAGCAGTTCTTC.

This clonotype occurred many times. The rearrangement joins TRBV7-2 to TRBJ2-1; 8 nucleotides align to TRBD1. CDR3 size: 16 residues. Germline V gives CDR1 SGHTA, CDR2 FQGNSA. J lost 8 bases, V lost 5 bases, and 14 bases had no gene match. CDR3 sequence reads: CASSKTGGILDYEQFF. CDR3 DNA: TGTGCCAGCAGCAAAACAGGGGGAATCTTGGATTATGAGCAGTTCTTC.

In this sample, this clonotype turned up many times. The rearrangement joins TRBV10-3 to TRBJ1-1; a possible D gene is TRBD1 (5 bases). CDR1 and CDR2 (germline): ENHRY, SYGVKD. V was cut by 10 bases and J by 4 bases, with 19 bases left in between. The CDR3 is 14 residues long. CDR3 region: CATMGQGGGTEAFF. Written as DNA, the CDR3 is TGTGCCACCATGGGGCAGGGTGGTGGCACTGAAGCTTTCTTT.

This clonotype was picked up many times. The chain employs TRBV7-9 and TRBJ1-1; D perhaps matches TRBD1 (5 bases). The ends were cut back, 4 bases at V and 2 bases at J, with 14 bases in the middle. Germline-derived CDR1 and CDR2 are SEHNR and FQNEAQ (reference sequence). The CDR3 extends over 15 amino acids. CDR3 protein: CASSWGGAANTEAFF. Here the CDR3 DNA reads TGTGCCAGCAGCTGGGGCGGGGCAGCTAACACTGAAGCTTTCTTT.

The sample holds many counts of this clonotype. V is TRBV7-9 and J is TRBJ1-1; D unresolved. The V gene lost 1 base and the J gene lost 4 bases, with 10 bases spanning the gap. In germline, CDR1 is SEHNR, CDR2 FQNEAQ (reference sequence). The CDR3 is 14 residues long. The CDR3 DNA is TGTGCCAGCAGCTTAGACGGAAAGGGCACTGAAGCTTTCTTT. This sequence encodes CASSLDGKGTEAFF.

At least ten counts were recorded for this clonotype. The V and J genes are TRBV6-5 and TRBJ1-4; 9 bases agree with TRBD1. The CDR3 has 15 residues. V lost 8 bases, J lost 1 base, and 5 bases stayed unmatched. Germline CDR1 reads MNHEY; CDR2 reads SVGAGI. The CDR3 sequence is CASRDRGGTNEKLFF. The DNA for the CDR3 is TGTGCCAGCCGAGACAGGGGGGGAACTAATGAAAAACTGTTTTTT.

This clonotype has just a few counts. The V call is TRBV20-1, the J call TRBJ2-1; D is unclear. CDR3 length: 15 amino acids. Trimming left V 6 bases short and J 0 bases short, with 15 bases between. Germline V lookup: CDR1 DFQATT, CDR2 SNEGSKA (reference sequence). The CDR3 loop reads CSANRYQSSYNEQFF. The CDR3 DNA reads TGCAGTGCCAACAGATATCAAAGCTCCTACAATGAGCAGTTCTTC.

This clonotype was observed a few times. The chain couples TRBV23-1 to TRBJ2-6; D uncertain. TRBV23-1 is noted as an ORF with a role that remains uncertain. The CDR3 length is 16 residues. V lost 1 base and J lost 0, with 7 bases in between. Here the CDR3 reads CASSQLGCSGANVLTF. CDR3 nucleotide sequence: TGCGCCAGCAGTCAATTAGGATGCTCTGGGGCCAACGTCCTGACTTTC.

In its sample, this clonotype was seen many times. The gene calls are TRBV7-8 and TRBJ2-5, with D unclear. The CDR3 spans 15 residues. Trimming cost V 0 bases and J 3 bases, with 11 bases left between them. Looked up from germline, CDR1 is SGHVS and CDR2 is FQNEAQ. The chain's CDR3 is CASSLAGGRKETQYF. The CDR3 nucleotides are TGTGCCAGCAGCTTAGCGGGCGGCCGGAAAGAGACCCAGTACTTC.

This clonotype was counted at least ten times. This chain uses TRBV2 with TRBJ2-2; the D is unclear. This CDR3 has 15 amino acids. V lost 1 base and J lost 5, with 11 bases in between. CDR1 is SNHLY, CDR2 FYNNEI, per germline. The CDR3 DNA sequence: TGTGCCAGCAGTGAAGGGCCCCCGGAGACCGGGGAGCTGTTTTTT. Protein: CASSEGPPETGELFF.

This clonotype was seen repeatedly, ten times or more. This chain connects TRBV12-3 or TRBV12-4 to TRBJ1-6; 7 positions agree with TRBD1. This CDR3 spans 15 amino acids. Trimming took 3 bases from V and 7 from J; bases not matched to a gene: 6. CDR3 region: CASSFRAGGNSPLHF. In DNA, the CDR3 is TGTGCCAGCAGTTTTAGGGCAGGGGGGAATTCACCCCTCCACTTT.

This clonotype has a count of ten or more. The V call is TRBV6-6, the J call TRBJ1-2; 7 bases are a match to TRBD1. With 7 bases clipped from V and 3 bases from J, the junction kept 11 bases outside the gene matches. The CDR3 contains 15 residues. The germline V gene encodes CDR1 MNHNY and CDR2 SVGAGI (reference sequence). This CDR3 is CASIMTGSVYYGYTF. As DNA, the CDR3 is TGTGCCAGCATTATGACAGGGAGCGTCTACTATGGCTACACCTTC.

This clonotype was picked up many times. The CDR3 protein is CASSYDLRETQYF. The CDR3 DNA is TGTGCCAGCAGTTATGACCTGCGGGAGACCCAGTACTTC. The chain links TRBV6-5 to TRBJ2-5; D not resolved. The CDR3 consists of 13 residues. With 3 bases removed from V and 5 bases from J, the gap between germline ends came to 10 bases. Germline V gene lookup returns CDR1 MNHEY and CDR2 SVGAGI.

This clonotype was detected many times. The CDR3 DNA follows: TGTGCCAGCAGCTTCCAGGGCGGTTACTACGAGCAGTACGTC. This codes for CASSFQGGYYEQYV. The chain joins TRBV7-2 to TRBJ2-7; D is perhaps TRBD1 (5 bases). Germline V gene lookup returns CDR1 SGHTA and CDR2 FQGNSA. The CDR3 is 14 residues long. The V gene lost 3 bases and the J gene lost 3 bases, with 12 bases spanning the gap.

V usage is TRBV29-1 and J usage is TRBJ1-3; perhaps TRBD1 as D (5 bases). Trimming stripped 1 base from V and 4 bases from J, with 14 bases between. In germline, CDR1 is SQVTM, CDR2 ANQGSEA. The CDR3 totals 15 residues. The CDR3 loop reads CSVEVPGTPGNTIYF. Here the CDR3 DNA reads TGCAGCGTTGAAGTCCCCGGGACGCCGGGAAACACCATATATTTT.